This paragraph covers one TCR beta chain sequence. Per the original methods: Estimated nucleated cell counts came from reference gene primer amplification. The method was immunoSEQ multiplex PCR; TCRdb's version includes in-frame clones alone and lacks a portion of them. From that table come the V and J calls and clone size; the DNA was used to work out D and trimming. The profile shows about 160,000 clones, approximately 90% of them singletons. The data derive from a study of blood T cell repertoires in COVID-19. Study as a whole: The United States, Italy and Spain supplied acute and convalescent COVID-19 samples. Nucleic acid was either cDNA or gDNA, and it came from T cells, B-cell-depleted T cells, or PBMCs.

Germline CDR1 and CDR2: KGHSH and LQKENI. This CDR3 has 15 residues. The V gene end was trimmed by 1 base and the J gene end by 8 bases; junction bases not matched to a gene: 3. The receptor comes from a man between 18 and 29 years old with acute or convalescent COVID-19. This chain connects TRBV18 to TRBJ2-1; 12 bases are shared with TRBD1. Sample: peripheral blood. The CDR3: CASSPQGQGAHEQFF. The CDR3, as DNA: TGTGCCAGCTCACCACAGGGACAGGGGGCGCATGAGCAGTTCTTC.